The clone carrying this T cell receptor (beta chain) was seen once. This sample was taken from a study of blood T cell repertoires in COVID-19. There are 16 residues in the CDR3. Looked up from germline, CDR1 is SGHVS and CDR2 is FNYEAQ. The ends were cut back, 1 base at V and 5 bases at J, with 15 bases in the middle. Method: immunoSEQ multiplex PCR; TCRdb's copy keeps in-frame clones and lacks some. The sample lists some 70,000 clones; around four fifths were seen once. The receptor was isolated from a woman aged 50 to 60 with acute or convalescent COVID-19. The chain has TRBV7-6 and TRBJ2-1, with D maybe TRBD2 (5 bases). Sequenced material: peripheral blood. The CDR3 sequence: CASSLGASGKNNEQFF. The CDR3 region has the DNA TGTGCCAGCAGCTTAGGAGCGAGCGGAAAAAACAATGAGCAGTTCTTC.